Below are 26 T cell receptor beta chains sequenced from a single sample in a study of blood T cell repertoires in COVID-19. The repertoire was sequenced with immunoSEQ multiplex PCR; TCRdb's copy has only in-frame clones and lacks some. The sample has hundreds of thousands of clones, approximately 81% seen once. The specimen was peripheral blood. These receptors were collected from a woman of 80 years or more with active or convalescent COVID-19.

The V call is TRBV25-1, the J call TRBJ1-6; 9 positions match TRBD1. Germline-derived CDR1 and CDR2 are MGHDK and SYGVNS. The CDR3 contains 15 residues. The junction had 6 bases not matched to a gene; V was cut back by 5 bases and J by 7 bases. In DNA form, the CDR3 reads TGTGCCAGCAGTCCACAGGGGGCGAGGAATTCACCCCTCCACTTT. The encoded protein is CASSPQGARNSPLHF.

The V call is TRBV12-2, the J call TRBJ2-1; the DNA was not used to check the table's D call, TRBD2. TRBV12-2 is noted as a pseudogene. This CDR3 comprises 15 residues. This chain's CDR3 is CASRPSGLSYNEQFF. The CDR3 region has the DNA TGTGCAAGTCGCCCTAGCGGTCTCTCCTACAATGAGCAGTTCTTC.

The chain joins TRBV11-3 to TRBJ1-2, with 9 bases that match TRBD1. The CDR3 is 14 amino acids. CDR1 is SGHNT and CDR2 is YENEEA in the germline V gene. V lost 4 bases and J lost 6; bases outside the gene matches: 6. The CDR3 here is CASSSTGTGNGYTF. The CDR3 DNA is TGTGCCAGCAGCTCCACCGGGACAGGGAATGGCTACACCTTC.

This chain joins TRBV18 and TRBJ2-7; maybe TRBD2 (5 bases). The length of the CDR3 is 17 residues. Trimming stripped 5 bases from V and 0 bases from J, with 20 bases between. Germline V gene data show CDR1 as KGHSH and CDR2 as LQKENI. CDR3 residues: CASSALPGLASSYEQYF. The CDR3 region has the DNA TGTGCCAGCTCAGCCCTCCCCGGGCTAGCAAGCTCCTACGAGCAGTACTTC.

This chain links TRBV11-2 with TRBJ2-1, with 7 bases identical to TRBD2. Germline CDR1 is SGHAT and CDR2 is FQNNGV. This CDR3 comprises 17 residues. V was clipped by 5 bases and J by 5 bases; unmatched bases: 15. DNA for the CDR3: TGTGCCAGCAGCCAACCTACCCGGGGACTACCAGACAATGAGCAGTTCTTC. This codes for CASSQPTRGLPDNEQFF.

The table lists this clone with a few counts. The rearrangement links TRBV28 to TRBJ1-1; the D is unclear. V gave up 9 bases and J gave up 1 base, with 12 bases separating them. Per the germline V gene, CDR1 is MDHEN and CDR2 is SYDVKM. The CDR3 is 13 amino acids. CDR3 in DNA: TGTGCCAGTCAGAAGACGGGGAACACTGAAGCTTTCTTT. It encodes CASQKTGNTEAFF.

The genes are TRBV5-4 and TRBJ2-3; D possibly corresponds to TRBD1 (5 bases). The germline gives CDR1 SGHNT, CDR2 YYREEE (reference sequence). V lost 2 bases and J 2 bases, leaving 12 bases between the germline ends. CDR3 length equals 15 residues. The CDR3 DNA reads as TGTGCCAGCAGCTTAAGGACACCTATCACAGATACGCAGTATTTT. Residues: CASSLRTPITDTQYF.

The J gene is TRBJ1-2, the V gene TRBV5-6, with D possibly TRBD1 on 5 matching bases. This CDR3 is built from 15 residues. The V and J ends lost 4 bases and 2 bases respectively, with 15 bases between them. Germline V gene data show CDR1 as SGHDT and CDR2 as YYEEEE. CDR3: CASSNDRSGNYGYTF. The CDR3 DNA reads TGTGCCAGCAGCAACGACAGAAGTGGCAACTATGGCTACACCTTC.

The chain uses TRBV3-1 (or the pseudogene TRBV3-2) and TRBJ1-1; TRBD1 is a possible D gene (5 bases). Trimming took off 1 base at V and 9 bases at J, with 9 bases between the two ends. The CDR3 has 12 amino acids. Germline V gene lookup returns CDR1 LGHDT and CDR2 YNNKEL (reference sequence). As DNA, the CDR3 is TGTGCCAGCAGCCAAGGGAACAGGAAAGCTTTCTTT. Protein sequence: CASSQGNRKAFF.

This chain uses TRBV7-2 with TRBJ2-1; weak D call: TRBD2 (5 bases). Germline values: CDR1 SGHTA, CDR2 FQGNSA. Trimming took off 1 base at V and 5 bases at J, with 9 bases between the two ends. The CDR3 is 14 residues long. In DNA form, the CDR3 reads TGTGCCAGCAGCTTAGTCGTCGGGGACAATGAGCAGTTCTTC. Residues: CASSLVVGDNEQFF. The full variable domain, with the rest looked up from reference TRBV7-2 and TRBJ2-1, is GAGVSQSPSNKVTEKGKDVELRCDPISGHTALYWYRQSLGQGLEFLIYFQGNSAPDKSGLPSDRFSAERTGGSVSTLTIQRTQQEDSAVYLCASSLVVGDNEQFFGPGTRLTVL.

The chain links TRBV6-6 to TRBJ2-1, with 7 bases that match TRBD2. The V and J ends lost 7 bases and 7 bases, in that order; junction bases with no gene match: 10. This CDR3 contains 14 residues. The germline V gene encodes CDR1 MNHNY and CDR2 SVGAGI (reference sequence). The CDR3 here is CASTSSGRGNEQFF. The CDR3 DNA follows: TGTGCCAGCACCTCTAGCGGACGAGGGAATGAGCAGTTCTTC.

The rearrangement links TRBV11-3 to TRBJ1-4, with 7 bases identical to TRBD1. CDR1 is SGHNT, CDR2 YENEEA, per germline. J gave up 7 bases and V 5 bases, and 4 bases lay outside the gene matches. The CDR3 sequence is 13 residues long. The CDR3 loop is CASSDGQAEKLFF. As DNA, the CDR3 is TGTGCCAGCAGCGATGGACAGGCTGAAAAACTGTTTTTT.

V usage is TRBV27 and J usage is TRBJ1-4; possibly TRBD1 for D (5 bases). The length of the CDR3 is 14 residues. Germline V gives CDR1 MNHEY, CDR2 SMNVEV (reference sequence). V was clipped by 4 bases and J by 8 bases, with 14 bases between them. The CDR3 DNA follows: TGTGCCAGCAGTTCGGCGGGGGGTGAAGAAAAACTGTTTTTT. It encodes CASSSAGGEEKLFF.

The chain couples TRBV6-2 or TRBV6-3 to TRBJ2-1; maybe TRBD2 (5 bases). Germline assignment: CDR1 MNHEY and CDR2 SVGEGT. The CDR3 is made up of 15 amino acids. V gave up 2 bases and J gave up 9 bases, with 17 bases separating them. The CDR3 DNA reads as TGTGCCAGCAGTTACGGGAGCCCCAGAGTTGGTGAGCAGTTCTTC. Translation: CASSYGSPRVGEQFF.

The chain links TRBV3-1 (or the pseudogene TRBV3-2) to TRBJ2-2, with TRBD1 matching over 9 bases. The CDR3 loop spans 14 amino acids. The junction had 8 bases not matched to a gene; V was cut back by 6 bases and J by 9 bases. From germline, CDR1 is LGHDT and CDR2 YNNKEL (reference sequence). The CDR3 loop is CASSLLTGGRELFF. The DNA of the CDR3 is TGTGCCAGCAGTCTTCTGACAGGGGGTAGGGAGCTGTTTTTT.

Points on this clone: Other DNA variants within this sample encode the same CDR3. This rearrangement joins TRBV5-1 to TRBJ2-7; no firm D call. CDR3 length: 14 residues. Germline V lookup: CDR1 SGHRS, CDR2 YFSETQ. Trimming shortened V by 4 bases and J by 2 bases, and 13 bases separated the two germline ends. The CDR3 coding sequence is TGCGCCAGCAGCCTGACCGGCGGTACCTACGAGCAGTACTTC. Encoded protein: CASSLTGGTYEQYF.

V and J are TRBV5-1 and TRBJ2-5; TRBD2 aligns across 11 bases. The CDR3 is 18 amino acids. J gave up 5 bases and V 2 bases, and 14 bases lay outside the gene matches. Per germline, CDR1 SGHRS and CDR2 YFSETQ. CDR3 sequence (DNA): TGCGCCAGCAGCTTACTAGCGGGAGTAGTAAAGGTCGCGGAGACCCAGTACTTC. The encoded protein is CASSLLAGVVKVAETQYF.

In DNA form, the CDR3 reads TGTGCCTGGGGGGACAGGGCCAATGGCTACACCTTC. Translation: CAWGDRANGYTF. The gene calls are TRBV30 and TRBJ1-2; 9 bases are shared with TRBD1. Germline-derived CDR1 and CDR2 are GTSNPN and SVGIG (reference sequence). This CDR3 comprises 12 residues. J lost 6 bases, V lost 5 bases, and 4 bases had no gene match.

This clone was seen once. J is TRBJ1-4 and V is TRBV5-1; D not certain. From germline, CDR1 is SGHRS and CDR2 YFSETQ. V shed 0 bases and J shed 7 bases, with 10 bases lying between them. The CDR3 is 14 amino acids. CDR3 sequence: CASSLARLGEKLFF. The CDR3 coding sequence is TGCGCCAGCAGCTTGGCCAGACTGGGTGAAAAACTGTTTTTT.

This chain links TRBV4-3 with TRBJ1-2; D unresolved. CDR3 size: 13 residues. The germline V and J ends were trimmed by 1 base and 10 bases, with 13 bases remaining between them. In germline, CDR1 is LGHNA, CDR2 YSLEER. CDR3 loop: CASSQAFGNPYTF. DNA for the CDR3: TGCGCCAGCAGCCAAGCATTCGGGAATCCCTACACCTTC.

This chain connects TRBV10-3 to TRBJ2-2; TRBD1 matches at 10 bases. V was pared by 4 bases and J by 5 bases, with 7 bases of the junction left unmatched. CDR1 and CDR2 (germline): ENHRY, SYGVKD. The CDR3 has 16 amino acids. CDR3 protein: CAISGGTGEMTGELFF. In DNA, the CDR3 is TGTGCCATCAGTGGCGGGACAGGGGAAATGACCGGGGAGCTGTTTTTT.

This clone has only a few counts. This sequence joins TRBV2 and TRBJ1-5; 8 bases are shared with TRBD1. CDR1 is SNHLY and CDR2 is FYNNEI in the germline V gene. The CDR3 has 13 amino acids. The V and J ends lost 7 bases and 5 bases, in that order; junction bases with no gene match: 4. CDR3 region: CASTVDRDQPQHF. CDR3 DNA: TGTGCCAGCACCGTGGACAGGGATCAGCCCCAGCATTTT. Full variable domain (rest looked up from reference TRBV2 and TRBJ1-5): EPEVTQTPSHQVTQMGQEVILRCVPISNHLYFYWYRQILGQKVEFLVSFYNNEISEKSEIFDDQFSVERPDGSNFTLKIRSTKLEDSAMYFCASTVDRDQPQHFGDGTRLSIL.

The CDR3 loop is CASSQYPHGDPLRETDTQYF. CDR3 DNA: TGCGCCAGCAGTCAATATCCCCATGGGGACCCATTGCGGGAGACAGATACGCAGTATTTT. This rearrangement joins TRBV23-1 to TRBJ2-3; 7 bases line up with TRBD2. TRBV23-1 is given ORF status, its function remaining uncertain. Losses at the gene ends were 1 base for V and 3 bases for J; bases not matched to a gene: 19. The CDR3 spans 20 residues.

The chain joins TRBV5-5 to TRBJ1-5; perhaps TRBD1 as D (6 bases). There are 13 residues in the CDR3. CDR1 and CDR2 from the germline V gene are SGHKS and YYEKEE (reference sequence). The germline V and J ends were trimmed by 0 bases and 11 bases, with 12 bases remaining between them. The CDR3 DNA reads TGTGCCAGCAGCTTGGAGACCGGGACATCCCAGCATTTT. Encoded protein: CASSLETGTSQHF.

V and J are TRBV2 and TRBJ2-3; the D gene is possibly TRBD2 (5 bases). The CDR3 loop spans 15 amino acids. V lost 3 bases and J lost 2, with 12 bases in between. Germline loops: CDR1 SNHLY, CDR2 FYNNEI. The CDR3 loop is CASSDALADTDTQYF. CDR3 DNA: TGTGCCAGCAGTGACGCGCTAGCTGACACAGATACGCAGTATTTT.

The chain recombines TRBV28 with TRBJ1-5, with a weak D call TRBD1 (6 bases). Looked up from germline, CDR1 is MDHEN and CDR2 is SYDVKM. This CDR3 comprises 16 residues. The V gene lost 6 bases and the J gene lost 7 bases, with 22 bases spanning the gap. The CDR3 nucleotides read TGTGCCAGCAGACAGGGTGGGTGGAAGGGGTCCCAGCCCCAGCATTTT. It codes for CASRQGGWKGSQPQHF.